This TCR beta chain is from a study of shared clonotypes between healthy human individuals. The repertoire was sequenced with immunoSEQ multiplex PCR; TCRdb's copy has only in-frame clones and lacks some. In the table there are about 580,000 clones, nearly 98% of which are singletons. CD45RO-negative cells were positively selected for CCR7, leaving out terminally differentiated effector memory CD45RA+ cells. J gave up 4 bases and V 5 bases, and 13 bases lay outside the gene matches. The CDR3 has 16 residues. The germline gives CDR1 MNHEY, CDR2 SMNVEV (reference sequence). The clonotype originates from a man aged 25-45 years in good health. The V and J genes are TRBV27 and TRBJ2-5, with TRBD1 matching 7 bases. Sequencing input: naive CD8+ T cells sorted from blood. The CDR3 sequence is CASSPRQGIRRETQYF. The CDR3 coding sequence is TGTGCCAGCAGTCCGCGACAGGGAATTAGGAGAGAGACCCAGTACTTC.